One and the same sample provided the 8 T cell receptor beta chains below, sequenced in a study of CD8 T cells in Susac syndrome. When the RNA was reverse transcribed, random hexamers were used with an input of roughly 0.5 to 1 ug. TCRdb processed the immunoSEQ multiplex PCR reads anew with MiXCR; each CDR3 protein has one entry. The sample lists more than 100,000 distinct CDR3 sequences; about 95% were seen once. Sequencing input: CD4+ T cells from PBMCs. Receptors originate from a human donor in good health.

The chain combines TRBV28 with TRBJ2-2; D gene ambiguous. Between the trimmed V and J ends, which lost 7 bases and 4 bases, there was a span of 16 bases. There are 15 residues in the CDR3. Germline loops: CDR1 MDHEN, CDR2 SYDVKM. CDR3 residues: CASTPSPGGTGELFF. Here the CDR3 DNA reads TGTGCCAGCACCCCGTCTCCAGGCGGCACCGGGGAGCTGTTTTTT.

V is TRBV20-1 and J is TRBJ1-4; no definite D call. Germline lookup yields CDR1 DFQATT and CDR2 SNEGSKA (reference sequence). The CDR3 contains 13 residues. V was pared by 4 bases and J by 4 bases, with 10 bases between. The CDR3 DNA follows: TGCAGTGCTATCAGGTGGAGTAATGAAAAACTGTTTTTT. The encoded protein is CSAIRWSNEKLFF.

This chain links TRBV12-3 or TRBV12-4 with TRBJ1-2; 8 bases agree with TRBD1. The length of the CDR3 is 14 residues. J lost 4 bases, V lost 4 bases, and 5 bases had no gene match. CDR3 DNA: TGTGCCAGCAGTTACACAGGGGGAACCTATGGCTACACCTTC. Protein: CASSYTGGTYGYTF.

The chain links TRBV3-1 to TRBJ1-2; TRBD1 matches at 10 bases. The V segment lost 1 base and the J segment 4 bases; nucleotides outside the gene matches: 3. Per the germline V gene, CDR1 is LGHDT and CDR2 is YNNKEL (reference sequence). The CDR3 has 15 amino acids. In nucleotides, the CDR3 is TGTGCCAGCAGCCAAGGGACAGGGGGTTCCTATGGCTACACCTTC. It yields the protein CASSQGTGGSYGYTF.

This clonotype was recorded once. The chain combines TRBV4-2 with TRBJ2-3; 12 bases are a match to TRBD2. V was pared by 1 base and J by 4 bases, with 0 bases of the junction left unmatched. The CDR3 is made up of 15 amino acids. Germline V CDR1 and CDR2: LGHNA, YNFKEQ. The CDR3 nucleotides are TGTGCCAGCAGCCAAGGACTAGCGGGAGCAGATACGCAGTATTTT. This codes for CASSQGLAGADTQYF.

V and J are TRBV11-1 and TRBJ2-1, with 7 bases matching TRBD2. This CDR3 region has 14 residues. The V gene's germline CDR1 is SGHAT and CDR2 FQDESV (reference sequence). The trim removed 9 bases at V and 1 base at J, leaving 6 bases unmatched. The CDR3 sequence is CASRRERSYNEQFF. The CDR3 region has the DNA TGTGCCAGTAGGCGGGAGAGGTCCTACAATGAGCAGTTCTTC. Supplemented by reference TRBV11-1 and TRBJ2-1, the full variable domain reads EAEVAQSPRYKITEKSQAVAFWCDPISGHATLYWYRQILGQGPELLVQFQDESVVDDSQLPKDRFSAERLKGVDSTLKIQPAELGDSAMYLCASRRERSYNEQFFGPGTRLTVL.

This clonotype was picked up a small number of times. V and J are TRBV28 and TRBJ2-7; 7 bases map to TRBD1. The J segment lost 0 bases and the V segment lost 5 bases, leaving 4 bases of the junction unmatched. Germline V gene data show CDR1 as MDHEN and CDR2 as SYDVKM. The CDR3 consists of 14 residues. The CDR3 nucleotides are TGTGCCAGCAGTGCCGGGACAGCCTCCTACGAGCAGTACTTC. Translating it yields CASSAGTASYEQYF.

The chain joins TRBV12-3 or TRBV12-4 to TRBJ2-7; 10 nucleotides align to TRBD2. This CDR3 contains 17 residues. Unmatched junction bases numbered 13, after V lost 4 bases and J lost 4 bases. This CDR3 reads CASSSTPPSGREYEQYF. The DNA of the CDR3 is TGTGCCAGCAGTTCGACCCCCCCCAGCGGGAGGGAGTACGAGCAGTACTTC.